The clone carrying this TCR beta chain was detected only a few times. The antigen is unknown. Germline values: CDR1 SGHTA, CDR2 FQGNSA. CDR3 length: 13 residues. Trimming stripped 1 base from V and 6 bases from J, with 10 bases between. The sequenced template was RNA, covering the TCR beta CDR3 region. HTBI-primed RT-PCR formed the first round, and a multiplex PCR formed the second. MiXCR, run by TCRdb on the multiplex PCR reads, gives a single entry per CDR3 protein. The table includes a few hundred thousand distinct CDR3 sequences, approximately 21% detected once. This sample stems from a study of Graves' ophthalmopathy and Graves' hyperthyroidism. Study-wide points: In separating ophthalmopathy from stable hyperthyroidism, a 13-signature model achieved roughly 87% sensitivity and around 80% specificity.

Each donor who had ophthalmopathy showed moderate-to-severe activity, a CAS of ≥3, a NOSPECS of ≥4, and a duration under 3 months. The chain has TRBV7-2 and TRBJ2-7, with D unresolved. Sequencing was carried out using peripheral blood. The sequence was collected from a woman between 50 and 59 years old with Graves' ophthalmopathy. The CDR3 DNA reads as TGTGCCAGCAGCTTAGTCGCCGGGCCCGAGCAGTACTTC. This codes for CASSLVAGPEQYF.